This note documents a single T cell receptor (beta chain) sequence. The antigen remains undetermined. V was trimmed by 8 bases and J by 3 bases, leaving 14 bases between them. From germline, CDR1 is MNHEY and CDR2 SVGAGI. This CDR3 comprises 13 residues. The sample is drawn from a study of cytomegalovirus exposure and HLA in healthy donors. Whole-study findings and limits: In a later analysis, parvovirus B19, influenza, CMV and Epstein-Barr virus appeared linked to several top co-occurrence clusters. Other equally common chains were less clonally expanded than HLA-associated TCR beta chains, a later analysis showed.

Healthy people donating bone marrow made up the donors. In the PCR, 60 Vbeta and 13 Jbeta primers were used. In the authors' methods: Later, roughly 86 million unique TCR beta chains were counted in an analysis, and roughly 11 million of them were shared. Libraries were prepared by immunoSEQ multiplex PCR; TCRdb keeps only in-frame clonotypes and omits some of them. Clone size and the V and J calls come from that table; the DNA yielded D and trimming. This sample contains under 90,000 clones. The TCR comes from a female donor in good health and CMV-seropositive. The sample was PBMCs. The chain employs TRBV6-5 and TRBJ2-7; D may be TRBD2 (6 bases). The CDR3 bases are TGTGCCAGCGGGCGGGACGCCGACTACGAGCAGTACTTC. Translated, it gives CASGRDADYEQYF.